These 20 T cell receptor beta chains share one sample of origin, sequenced in a study of blood T cell repertoires in COVID-19. Clones were read by immunoSEQ multiplex PCR, and TCRdb kept only the in-frame ones, dropping some. There are roughly 400,000 clones in the sample; about nine tenths occur only once, and around 0.86% lies in the top ten. Sequencing was carried out using PBMCs or T cells enriched from blood (not recorded which). The receptors were gathered from a woman aged 40 to 55 who had been exposed to COVID-19.

The count of this clone is one. This chain uses TRBV11-3 with TRBJ2-2, with a possible D match to TRBD2 (5 bases). Trimming stripped 1 base from V and 10 bases from J, with 7 bases between. This CDR3 is built from 12 residues. Germline V CDR1 and CDR2: SGHNT, YENEEA. The CDR3 DNA reads as TGTGCCAGCAGCTTAGTAGCGCAGGAGCTGTTTTTT. The encoded protein is CASSLVAQELFF. The whole variable domain, filled in from reference TRBV11-3 and TRBJ2-2, reads EAGVVQSPRYKIIEKKQPVAFWCNPISGHNTLYWYLQNLGQGPELLIRYENEEAVDDSQLPKDRFSAERLKGVDSTLKIQPAELGDSAVYLCASSLVAQELFFGEGSRLTVL.

This chain connects TRBV7-9 to TRBJ2-7; a weak D match, TRBD1 (5 bases). V lost 6 bases and J 3 bases, leaving 12 bases between the germline ends. This CDR3 is built from 13 residues. Germline assignment: CDR1 SEHNR and CDR2 FQNEAQ (reference sequence). The CDR3 sequence is CASRRTPYYEQYF. The CDR3 DNA follows: TGTGCCAGCAGGCGGACACCTTACTACGAGCAGTACTTC.

V and J are TRBV7-9 and TRBJ1-2; 8 bases match TRBD1. Per the germline V gene, CDR1 is SEHNR and CDR2 is FQNEAQ (reference sequence). The ends lost 1 base at V and 4 bases at J; junction bases unmatched: 2. The CDR3 spans 14 residues. CDR3: CASSLETGVYGYTF. CDR3 nucleotide sequence: TGTGCCAGCAGCTTAGAGACAGGGGTCTATGGCTACACCTTC.

The V and J genes are TRBV19 and TRBJ1-1; D remains ambiguous. CDR3 length: 16 residues. V shed 1 base and J shed 2 bases, with 14 bases lying between them. Per the germline V gene, CDR1 is LNHDA and CDR2 is SQIVND (reference sequence). The CDR3 region has the DNA TGTGCCAGTAGTATAGTAACTAGGGCTGCAAACACTGAAGCTTTCTTT. This sequence encodes CASSIVTRAANTEAFF.

J is TRBJ1-6 and V is TRBV7-8; D gene uncertain. The CDR3 covers 18 residues. CDR1 SGHVS and CDR2 FQNEAQ come from the germline V gene. V lost 0 bases, J lost 0 bases, and 12 bases lay in between. CDR3 nucleotides: TGTGCCAGCAGCTTAGCGCGACCCGGGAGCTCCTATAATTCACCCCTCCACTTT. Translated, it gives CASSLARPGSSYNSPLHF.

DNA of the CDR3: TGTGCCAGCGCCCCAACGAGGCGGAACTACAATGAGCAGTTCTTC. Its translation: CASAPTRRNYNEQFF. The J gene is TRBJ2-1, the V gene TRBV13; D ambiguous. The germline V gene encodes CDR1 PRHDT and CDR2 FYEKMQ (reference sequence). This CDR3 is built from 15 residues. Deletions cut 8 bases from V and 3 bases from J, with 17 bases between.

The chain joins TRBV5-1 to TRBJ1-2; 10 bases align to TRBD1. The V gene end was trimmed by 3 bases and the J gene end by 7 bases; junction bases not matched to a gene: 6. Germline V gene sequence: CDR1 SGHRS, CDR2 YFSETQ. The CDR3 is made up of 14 amino acids. The CDR3 nucleotides are TGCGCCAGCAGCTCCGGGACAGGGGCTTCTGGCTACACCTTC. Translated, it gives CASSSGTGASGYTF. Together with reference TRBV5-1 and TRBJ1-2, the CDR3 gives the full variable domain: KAGVTQTPRYLIKTRGQQVTLSCSPISGHRSVSWYQQTPGQGLQFLFEYFSETQRNKGNFPGRFSGRQFSNSRSEMNVSTLELGDSALYLCASSSGTGASGYTFGSGTRLTVV.

The rearrangement links TRBV6-1 to TRBJ1-4, with a weak D call TRBD1 (5 bases). The germline V and J ends were trimmed by 0 bases and 6 bases, with 14 bases remaining between them. Germline lookup yields CDR1 MNHNS and CDR2 SASEGT. The CDR3 is 16 amino acids. In DNA form, the CDR3 reads TGTGCCAGCAGTGAAGCGCGTGTAGGGGTTCATGAAAAACTGTTTTTT. Protein sequence: CASSEARVGVHEKLFF.

The CDR3 loop reads CASSIRDSVYGYTF. CDR3 DNA: TGTGCCAGTAGTATAAGGGACAGCGTGTATGGCTACACCTTC. The chain uses TRBV19 and TRBJ1-2; 7 nucleotides match TRBD1. The CDR3 is made up of 14 amino acids. The trim removed 2 bases at V and 5 bases at J, leaving 5 bases unmatched. Per germline, CDR1 LNHDA and CDR2 SQIVND (reference sequence).

By share of the sample, this clone is medium-sized. The chain recombines TRBV19 with TRBJ1-6; weak D call: TRBD1 (5 bases). Germline V gene lookup returns CDR1 LNHDA and CDR2 SQIVND (reference sequence). V was pared by 1 base and J by 10 bases, with 20 bases between. The CDR3 is 17 residues long. The CDR3: CASSIAPGGVVDSPLHF. As DNA, the CDR3 is TGTGCCAGTAGTATAGCCCCAGGAGGGGTGGTAGACTCACCCCTCCACTTT.

The V call is TRBV2, the J call TRBJ2-7; D gene uncertain. Per germline, CDR1 SNHLY and CDR2 FYNNEI. Trimming removed 6 bases at V and 3 bases at J, with 9 bases between. This CDR3 has 12 amino acids. Here the CDR3 DNA reads TGTGCCAGCAGCCCGTATGTCTACGAGCAGTACTTC. Translated: CASSPYVYEQYF.

V gene TRBV19 combines with J gene TRBJ1-1; D unclear. CDR1 is LNHDA and CDR2 is SQIVND in the germline V gene (reference sequence). Between the trimmed V and J ends, which lost 3 bases and 5 bases, there was a span of 10 bases. The CDR3 spans 13 residues. CDR3 DNA: TGTGCCAGTAGTATGGGCCCAGTTACTGAAGCTTTCTTT. Translated, it gives CASSMGPVTEAFF.

The gene calls are TRBV19 and TRBJ2-6; D is ambiguous. The V and J ends lost 4 bases and 0 bases respectively, with 16 bases between them. The CDR3 is 18 amino acids. Germline CDR1 and CDR2: LNHDA and SQIVND (reference sequence). The chain's CDR3 is CASSTMRSESSGANVLTF. The CDR3 DNA reads as TGTGCCAGTAGTACGATGAGGTCCGAGTCCTCTGGGGCCAACGTCCTGACTTTC.

This rearrangement joins TRBV19 to TRBJ1-1; D perhaps matches TRBD1 (5 bases). This CDR3 spans 14 amino acids. Per the germline V gene, CDR1 is LNHDA and CDR2 is SQIVND (reference sequence). V shed 7 bases and J shed 5 bases, with 17 bases lying between them. The CDR3 sequence: CASTRRAQGTEAFF. As DNA, the CDR3 is TGTGCCAGTACTCGTCGGGCCCAGGGAACTGAAGCTTTCTTT.

The V gene is TRBV3-1 (or the pseudogene TRBV3-2), the J gene TRBJ1-2, with TRBD1 identical over 7 bases. The CDR3 contains 13 residues. The germline V gene has CDR1 LGHDT and CDR2 YNNKEL (reference sequence). V trimming: 8 bases; J trimming: 6 bases; junction bases outside the gene matches: 9. CDR3 bases: TGTGCCAGCTCTAGCCAGACAGGGAATGGCTACACCTTC. Amino acids: CASSSQTGNGYTF.

The J gene is TRBJ1-3, the V gene TRBV11-2; D remains ambiguous. V lost 1 base and J lost 2, with 12 bases in between. There are 16 residues in the CDR3. CDR1 SGHAT and CDR2 FQNNGV come from the germline V gene. This CDR3 reads CASSLVLSNTGNTIYF. The CDR3 DNA reads TGTGCCAGCAGCTTAGTATTGTCTAATACTGGAAACACCATATATTTT. The whole variable domain, remainder taken from reference TRBV11-2 and TRBJ1-3, is EAGVAQSPRYKIIEKRQSVAFWCNPISGHATLYWYQQILGQGPKLLIQFQNNGVVDDSQLPKDRFSAERLKGVDSTLKIQPAKLEDSAVYLCASSLVLSNTGNTIYFGEGSWLTVV.

The sample holds a few counts of this clone. The rearrangement joins TRBV5-6 to TRBJ1-4, with 7 bases fitting TRBD1. The CDR3 has 14 amino acids. Germline CDR1 and CDR2: SGHDT and YYEEEE. Trimming at V came to 4 bases and at J to 8 bases, leaving 8 bases not matched to a gene. CDR3 DNA sequence: TGTGCCAGCAGCAACAGGGGATTTGCGGAAAAACTGTTTTTT. Translation gives CASSNRGFAEKLFF.

The chain joins TRBV5-1 to TRBJ1-2, with D perhaps matching TRBD1 (5 bases). Trimming removed 4 bases at V and 5 bases at J, with 15 bases between. CDR3 length: 14 amino acids. CDR1 is SGHRS, CDR2 YFSETQ, per germline. The CDR3 nucleotides are TGCGCCAGCAGCCAAATGACAGTTGATTATGGCTACACCTTC. Translation: CASSQMTVDYGYTF.

The DNA of the CDR3 is TGTGCCAGTAGTATCGGAGGCAGGTTCAACTCTGGAAACACCATATATTTT. Amino acid sequence: CASSIGGRFNSGNTIYF. V is TRBV19 and J is TRBJ1-3, with no clear D. Germline CDR1 is LNHDA and CDR2 is SQIVND (reference sequence). V was cut by 3 bases and J by 0 bases, with 15 bases left in between. The CDR3 runs 17 residues.

The J gene is TRBJ1-2, the V gene TRBV25-1; 10 positions match TRBD1. The germline V gene encodes CDR1 MGHDK and CDR2 SYGVNS. V lost 1 base, J lost 2 bases, and 10 bases stayed unmatched. The CDR3 length is 18 residues. CDR3 protein: CASSEFSGGDRGNYGYTF. The DNA of the CDR3 is TGTGCCAGCAGTGAATTTTCGGGTGGGGACAGGGGAAACTATGGCTACACCTTC.